One and the same sample provided the 5 T cell receptor beta chains below, sequenced in a study of blood T cell repertoires in COVID-19. Libraries were prepared by immunoSEQ multiplex PCR; TCRdb keeps only in-frame clonotypes and omits some of them. Among about 250,000 clones, approximately 80% were seen once, and the ten largest hold about 5.3%. Material for sequencing was peripheral blood. The receptors stem from a woman aged 80 or older with active or convalescent COVID-19.

The gene calls are TRBV7-2 and TRBJ2-7; 14 bases line up with TRBD2. CDR1 is SGHTA and CDR2 is FQGNSA in the germline V gene. V trimming: 5 bases; J trimming: 4 bases; junction bases outside the gene matches: 7. The CDR3 extends over 16 amino acids. CDR3 coding DNA: TGTGCCAGCAGCATCCGGACTAGCGGGAGGAGGTACGAGCAGTACTTC. This encodes CASSIRTSGRRYEQYF.

The genes are TRBV5-1 and TRBJ1-5; no definite D call. The CDR3 consists of 13 residues. Trimming pared 5 bases from V and 6 bases from J, leaving 12 bases between. The germline V gene encodes CDR1 SGHRS and CDR2 YFSETQ. The DNA of the CDR3 is TGCGCCAGCAGTCTGGTAAGAGGTCAGCCCCAGCATTTT. It translates to CASSLVRGQPQHF.

The V and J genes are TRBV5-4 and TRBJ1-2, with TRBD1 identical over 8 bases. The CDR3 consists of 15 residues. Germline CDR1 and CDR2: SGHNT and YYREEE (reference sequence). V lost 4 bases and J lost 3; bases outside the gene matches: 8. The CDR3 region is CASSTPTGEDYGYTF. Written as DNA, the CDR3 is TGTGCCAGCAGCACACCGACAGGGGAGGACTATGGCTACACCTTC.

This clone was picked up one time. V and J are TRBV6-5 and TRBJ1-1; 7 bases agree with TRBD1. V lost 5 bases to trimming and J lost 2 bases; unmatched junction nucleotides: 5. Germline values: CDR1 MNHEY, CDR2 SVGAGI. The CDR3 extends over 14 amino acids. CDR3 residues: CASSTRQGNTEAFF. CDR3 bases: TGTGCCAGCAGTACTCGACAGGGCAACACTGAAGCTTTCTTT.

This rearrangement joins TRBV7-2 to TRBJ2-1, with D uncertain. Trimming stripped 2 bases from V and 10 bases from J, with 15 bases between. CDR1 and CDR2 from the germline V gene are SGHTA and FQGNSA. The CDR3 is made up of 14 amino acids. In nucleotides, the CDR3 is TGTGCCAGCAGCTTATTATCGATATACGGGGAGCAGTTCTTC. Its protein product is CASSLLSIYGEQFF.